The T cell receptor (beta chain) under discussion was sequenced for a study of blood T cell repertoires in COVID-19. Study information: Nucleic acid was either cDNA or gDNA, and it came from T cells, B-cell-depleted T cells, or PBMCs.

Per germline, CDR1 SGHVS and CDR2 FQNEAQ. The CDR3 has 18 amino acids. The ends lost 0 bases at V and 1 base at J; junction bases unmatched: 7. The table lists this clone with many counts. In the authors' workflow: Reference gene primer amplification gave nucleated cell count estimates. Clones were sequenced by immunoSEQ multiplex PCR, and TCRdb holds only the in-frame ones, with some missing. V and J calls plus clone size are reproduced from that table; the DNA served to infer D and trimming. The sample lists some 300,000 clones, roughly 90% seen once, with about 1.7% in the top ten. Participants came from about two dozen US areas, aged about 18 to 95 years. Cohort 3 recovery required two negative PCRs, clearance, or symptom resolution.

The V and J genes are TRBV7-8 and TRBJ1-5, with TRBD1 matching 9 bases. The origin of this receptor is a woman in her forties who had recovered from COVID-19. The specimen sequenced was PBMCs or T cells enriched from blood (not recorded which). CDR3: CASSLARGTGLSNQPQHF. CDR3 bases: TGTGCCAGCAGCTTAGCGAGGGGGACAGGGCTCAGCAATCAGCCCCAGCATTTT.